This is a list of T cell receptor beta chains from one sample in a study of beta chain features in type 1 diabetes. Method: immunoSEQ multiplex PCR; TCRdb's copy keeps in-frame clones and lacks some. The table records more than 300,000 clones, around 12% of them present only once. Sequenced: naive CD4+ T cells from blood. The source of these receptors is a woman under 30 with type 1 diabetes. CDR3s include the opening cysteine and the closing phenylalanine or tryptophan. D genes are given only for firm matches. The listing skips clone size in some rows; elsewhere it reads once, few, many or a size class.

v_call	j_call	clone_size	d_call	cdr3_nt	cdr3_aa
TRBV2	TRBJ1-2	NA	TRBD1	TGTGCCAGCAGGAGGGCCGGGACAGCCTATGGCTACACCTTC	CASRRAGTAYGYTF
TRBV9	TRBJ2-2	few	TRBD2	TGTGCCAGCAGGGCTAGCGGTAACGGGGAGCTGTTTTTT	CASRASGNGELFF
TRBV13	TRBJ2-1	NA	TRBD2	TGTGCCAGCAGCTTAGCGGGAGGGGCGGTCTCAGGTGAGCAGTTCTTC	CASSLAGGAVSGEQFF
TRBV4-1	TRBJ2-7	NA	TRBD2	TGCGCCAGCAGCCTCGGGGGACTAGCGGGAGGGCCGTTTTACGAGCAGTACTTC	CASSLGGLAGGPFYEQYF
TRBV4-1	TRBJ2-5	few	NA	TGCGCCAGCAGCAGAACCGAGAAAGAGACCCAGTACTTC	CASSRTEKETQYF
TRBV5-1	TRBJ2-7	NA	TRBD1	TGCGCCAGCAGCTTGGAGGACAGGAGGTACGAGCAGTACTTC	CASSLEDRRYEQYF
TRBV4-1	TRBJ2-7	NA	NA	TGCGCCAGCAGAGGGGACATCGCCTACGAGCAGTACTTC	CASRGDIAYEQYF
TRBV7-8	TRBJ1-5	NA	TRBD1	TGTGCCAGCAGCCGGGACAGGGTCTTTCAGCAGCCCCAGCATTTT	CASSRDRVFQQPQHF
TRBV4-3	TRBJ1-6	NA	NA	TGCGCCAGCAGCCTCGGGGGGGTCTATAATTCACCCCTCCACTTT	CASSLGGVYNSPLHF
TRBV4-1	TRBJ2-1	few	TRBD2	TGCGCCAGCAGCCAAGGACTAGCGGAGCAGTTCTTC	CASSQGLAEQFF
TRBV9	TRBJ2-7	NA	NA	TGTGCCAGCAGCGTATCCCCCGTGGCGGATTTCTACGAGCAGTACTTC	CASSVSPVADFYEQYF
TRBV6-6	TRBJ2-1	few	TRBD2	TGTGCCAGCAGTTCGGGGCGGGGGATCTACAATGAGCAGTTCTTC	CASSSGRGIYNEQFF
TRBV5-1	TRBJ1-1	few	NA	TGCGCCAGCAGCTTGGTACAGCCGAACACTGAAGCTTTCTTT	CASSLVQPNTEAFF
TRBV14	TRBJ2-5	NA	TRBD1	TGTGCCAGCAGCCCATGGACAGGGGTGGTTCAGACCCAGTACTTC	CASSPWTGVVQTQYF
TRBV12-5	TRBJ1-1	few	NA	TGTGCTAGTGGTTCGACAGTGAACACTGAAGCTTTCTTT	CASGSTVNTEAFF
TRBV18	TRBJ2-5	NA	TRBD1	TGTGCCAGCTCACCACCGGGACAGCAAGAGACCCAGTACTTC	CASSPPGQQETQYF
TRBV15	TRBJ2-1	NA	NA	TGTGCCACCAGCAGACCAGACAGAACACCGCAGTTCTTC	CATSRPDRTPQFF
TRBV10-3	TRBJ2-5	few	NA	TGTGCCATCAGTGATTCCTCCCTAGAGACCCAGTACTTC	CAISDSSLETQYF
TRBV6-5	TRBJ1-2	NA	TRBD1	TGTGCCAGCAGTTTATCGGGTCGGGCAGGGGGTTATGGCTACACCTTC	CASSLSGRAGGYGYTF
TRBV15	TRBJ2-7	NA	TRBD1	TGTGCCACCAGCAGAGTACCGGGACAGTGGGCTTTTGAGCAGTACTTC	CATSRVPGQWAFEQYF
TRBV14	TRBJ2-7	few	NA	TGTGCCAGCAGCCAACACTACGAGCAGTACTTC	CASSQHYEQYF
TRBV14	TRBJ2-5	NA	TRBD2	TGTGCCAGCAGCCAAATCCGGGGGACTAGCGTGTCCCAGTACTTC	CASSQIRGTSVSQYF
TRBV29-1	TRBJ2-5	NA	TRBD2	TGCAGCCTTAGCGGGAGGGCCCATGAGACCCAGTACTTC	CSLSGRAHETQYF
TRBV5-1	TRBJ1-3	NA	NA	TGCGCCAGCAGCCCCGGTTCGGACACCATATATTTT	CASSPGSDTIYF
TRBV28	TRBJ2-7	few	TRBD1	TGTGCCACCATTACTCGCGACAGGGGAGGTTACGAGCAGTACTTC	CATITRDRGGYEQYF
TRBV25-1	TRBJ1-6	few	NA	TGTGCCAGCAGTGGTGAAGGGGTTTCACCCCTCCACTTT	CASSGEGVSPLHF
TRBV4-3	TRBJ2-1	few	NA	TGCGCCAGCAGCCAAGATATTCCAGCGGTTGAGCAGTTCTTC	CASSQDIPAVEQFF
TRBV2	TRBJ2-1	NA	NA	TGTGCCAGCAGTGAACAGGAAAATGAGCAGTTCTTC	CASSEQENEQFF
TRBV4-3	TRBJ2-2	NA	NA	TGCGCCAGCAGCCAAGATACCCGTATGACTGGCCCACGGCGCAACACCGGGGAGCTGTTTTTT	CASSQDTRMTGPRRNTGELFF
TRBV28	TRBJ2-7	few	TRBD2	TGTGCCAGCAGTTTTGGGACTAGCGGGAGGTTCTTC	CASSFGTSGRFF
TRBV18	TRBJ1-2	NA	TRBD1	TGTGCCAGCTCACCCGGGACAGGGGGCAGCTATGGCTACACCTTC	CASSPGTGGSYGYTF
TRBV18	TRBJ1-4	NA	TRBD1	TGTGCCAGCTCACCCTTCAGGGGGGACGGTGAAAAACTGTTTTTT	CASSPFRGDGEKLFF
TRBV6-5	TRBJ2-7	NA	TRBD2	TGTGCCAGCAGTCGCGCTCAGCGGGGAGCCTACGAGCAGTACTTC	CASSRAQRGAYEQYF
TRBV27	TRBJ2-5	NA	TRBD1	TGTGCCAGCAGTTCCGGACAGGGGGCAGGGGAGACCCAGTACTTC	CASSSGQGAGETQYF
TRBV28	TRBJ2-5	NA	NA	TGTGCCAGCGGCCTCGTCCAGGGGACAGAGACCCAGTACTTC	CASGLVQGTETQYF
TRBV30	TRBJ2-7	few	NA	TGTGCCTGGGGTTTAGCGCACGAGCAGTACTTC	CAWGLAHEQYF
TRBV9	TRBJ2-5	once	TRBD2	TGTGCCAGCAGCGTAGGGCCTAGCGGGAGCGGGGAGACCCAGTACTTC	CASSVGPSGSGETQYF
TRBV9	TRBJ2-1	few	TRBD2	TGTGCCAGCAGCGGGGGACCTGGACTAGCAGGCTACAATGAGCAGTTCTTC	CASSGGPGLAGYNEQFF
TRBV7-9	TRBJ2-5	NA	TRBD1	TGTGCCAGCAGCTTAAGGGAGACAGGGCCGTGGGAGACCCAGTACTTC	CASSLRETGPWETQYF
TRBV19	TRBJ2-1	NA	NA	TGTGCCAGTAGTATACCGGGGGTTGAGCAGTTCTTC	CASSIPGVEQFF
TRBV9	TRBJ2-5	NA	TRBD2	TGTGCCAGCAGCGTAGGGCTAGCGGGCTATTTCCAAGAGACCCAGTACTTC	CASSVGLAGYFQETQYF
TRBV5-1	TRBJ2-3	NA	TRBD2	TGCGCCAGCAGCTTGGGGGACCTTGCGATAGCGGGATTTGGTACGCAGTATTTT	CASSLGDLAIAGFGTQYF
TRBV11-2	TRBJ2-1	few	TRBD2	TGTGCCAGCAGGCCACTAGCGGGAGGGCGCGAGCAGTTCTTC	CASRPLAGGREQFF
TRBV5-1	TRBJ2-7	few	NA	TGCGCCAGCAGCTCGATGAGCTCCTACGAGCAGTACTTC	CASSSMSSYEQYF
TRBV9	TRBJ2-1	few	NA	TGTGCCAGCAGCCAGTACAATGAGCAGTTCTTC	CASSQYNEQFF
TRBV27	TRBJ2-7	NA	TRBD1	TGTGCCAGCAGTCCCCGGACAGGCCTCTACGAGCAGTACTTC	CASSPRTGLYEQYF
TRBV7-9	TRBJ2-7	few	TRBD1	TGTGCCAGCAGCTTAGCTCCCAGGGACAGGGGGTTCCTAGGTCACGAGCAGTACTTC	CASSLAPRDRGFLGHEQYF
TRBV7-8	TRBJ1-1	few	TRBD1	TGTGCCAGCAGGTCGACAGGGCCTGCAGCTTTCTTT	CASRSTGPAAFF
TRBV4-3	TRBJ2-7	few	TRBD1	TGCGCCAGCAGCCAAGGCAGACAGGGGATGATCTACGAGCAGTACTTC	CASSQGRQGMIYEQYF
TRBV27	TRBJ1-2	once	NA	TGTGCCAGCAGTCCGTCTGACACCGTCTATGGCTACACCTTC	CASSPSDTVYGYTF
TRBV5-6	TRBJ2-1	NA	TRBD2	TGTGCCAGCAGCTCCCTTTACGGGGGGATCAATGAGCAGTTCTTC	CASSSLYGGINEQFF
TRBV28	TRBJ2-5	few	NA	TGTGCCAGCAGTTTGAGGTCAGGGCAGTACCAAGAGACCCAGTACTTC	CASSLRSGQYQETQYF
TRBV10-3	TRBJ1-6	few	TRBD1	TGTGCCACCGGGACAGGCGTCGAGTCACCCCTCCACTTT	CATGTGVESPLHF
TRBV7-8	TRBJ2-3	NA	NA	TGTGCCAGCAGCTTAGGAGGGATCGGGACAGATACGCAGTATTTT	CASSLGGIGTDTQYF
TRBV29-1	TRBJ1-2	few	NA	TGCAGCGTTGAAGATCAGGTTACCCCATACTATGGCTACACCTTC	CSVEDQVTPYYGYTF
TRBV27	TRBJ2-7	NA	NA	TGTGCCAGCAGACACGACTCCGCCCTAGCCTACGAGCAGTACTTC	CASRHDSALAYEQYF
TRBV11-2	TRBJ2-1	few	TRBD2	TGTGCCAGCAGCGCCCGACGGGGGCTAGCGGGAGATGATGAGCAGTTCTTC	CASSARRGLAGDDEQFF
TRBV14	TRBJ1-1	NA	NA	TGTGCCAGCAGCCCCGCAGGGTGGGCCACTGAAGCTTTCTTT	CASSPAGWATEAFF
TRBV6-5	TRBJ1-1	few	TRBD1	TGTGCCAGCAGTTACTCTGCAGGGGGGAACACTGAAGCTTTCTTT	CASSYSAGGNTEAFF
TRBV21-1	TRBJ2-7	few	NA	TGTGCCAGCAGTTTTGGGAGGCGCAGGGGGCTCTACGAGCAGTACTTC	CASSFGRRRGLYEQYF